This T cell receptor (beta chain) was identified during a study of shared clonotypes between healthy human individuals. V lost 8 bases and J lost 6, with 13 bases in between. The CDR3 consists of 12 residues. Per the germline V gene, CDR1 is MNHNY and CDR2 is SVGAGI (reference sequence). A remark on this clone: Its antigen remains unidentified.

The sorted-subset replicate PCRs were given 150 to 200 ng DNA, which is tens of thousands of T cell genomes. Clones were read by immunoSEQ multiplex PCR, and TCRdb kept only the in-frame ones, dropping some. The sample lists roughly 2.5 million clones; over 85% were seen once. Findings of the study overall: Since donors were few, the genetic and exposure-history diversity represented was limited.

The TCR was taken from a man aged 18-30 years in good health. The sequenced sample consisted of naive CD4+ T cells sorted from blood. The subset: CD45RA+ positively selected. The V gene is TRBV6-6, the J gene TRBJ1-1; the D is unclear. The CDR3 loop reads CASCEGFAEAFF. CDR3 nucleotides: TGTGCCAGCTGCGAGGGTTTCGCTGAAGCTTTCTTT.